A selection of T cell receptor beta chains follows, all from one sample in a study of blood T cell repertoires in COVID-19. Generated by immunoSEQ multiplex PCR, the TCRdb table keeps only in-frame clones and is missing some. Of roughly 200,000 clones in the sample, roughly 84% were seen once. The sequencing sample was made of peripheral blood. These TCRs come from a person aged 65 to 85 with COVID-19, enrolled during active disease. Each CDR3 is given with its conserved first and last residue. Each record gives: clone size, D gene, V gene, J gene, CDR3 protein, CDR3 DNA. The D gene is left open where the match is weak. Clone size appears in some rows only: once, few, many, or a class for an expanded clone.

clone_size: once
d_call: .
v_call: TRBV11-2
j_call: TRBJ1-4
cdr3_aa: CASSRGRTEKLFF
cdr3_nt: TGTGCCAGCAGCCGCGGGAGAACTGAAAAACTGTTTTTT

clone_size: .
d_call: TRBD2
v_call: TRBV6-5
j_call: TRBJ2-7
cdr3_aa: CASSFGTSVRYEQYF
cdr3_nt: TGTGCCAGCAGTTTCGGGACTAGCGTTAGGTACGAGCAGTACTTC

clone_size: .
d_call: TRBD2
v_call: TRBV5-1
j_call: TRBJ2-7
cdr3_aa: CASSLVASGPYEQYF
cdr3_nt: TGCGCCAGCAGCTTGGTGGCTAGCGGACCCTACGAGCAGTACTTC

clone_size: .
d_call: TRBD2
v_call: TRBV9
j_call: TRBJ2-2
cdr3_aa: CASSVEAGGPRGELFF
cdr3_nt: TGTGCCAGCAGCGTAGAAGCGGGAGGGCCTAGGGGGGAGCTGTTTTTT

clone_size: .
d_call: .
v_call: TRBV9
j_call: TRBJ1-6
cdr3_aa: CASSSGSGSYNSPLHF
cdr3_nt: TGTGCCAGCAGTTCAGGGTCCGGGTCCTATAATTCACCCCTCCACTTT

clone_size: .
d_call: .
v_call: TRBV15
j_call: TRBJ1-4
cdr3_aa: CATSIWGRGREKLFF
cdr3_nt: TGTGCCACCAGCATATGGGGCAGGGGTAGGGAAAAACTGTTTTTT

clone_size: .
d_call: .
v_call: TRBV25-1
j_call: TRBJ1-1
cdr3_aa: CASSESNTEAFF
cdr3_nt: TGTGCCAGCAGTGAATCTAACACTGAAGCTTTCTTT

clone_size: once
d_call: .
v_call: TRBV30
j_call: TRBJ1-1
cdr3_aa: CAWERRAGTEAFF
cdr3_nt: TGTGCCTGGGAAAGGAGGGCTGGCACTGAAGCTTTCTTT

clone_size: .
d_call: TRBD1
v_call: TRBV11-2
j_call: TRBJ2-3
cdr3_aa: CASRRGTGRSTDTQYF
cdr3_nt: TGTGCCAGCAGGCGGGGGACAGGGCGTTCAACAGATACGCAGTATTTT

clone_size: once
d_call: .
v_call: TRBV7-2
j_call: TRBJ2-3
cdr3_aa: CASSPPSDTQYF
cdr3_nt: TGTGCCAGCAGTCCTCCTTCCGATACGCAGTATTTT

clone_size: .
d_call: .
v_call: TRBV5-6
j_call: TRBJ2-3
cdr3_aa: CASSSQGRRDTDTQYF
cdr3_nt: TGTGCCAGCAGCTCCCAGGGTCGCCGAGACACAGATACGCAGTATTTT

clone_size: .
d_call: .
v_call: TRBV3-1/TRBV3-2
j_call: TRBJ2-1
cdr3_aa: CASSQDVQVNEQFF
cdr3_nt: TGTGCCAGCAGCCAAGATGTACAGGTCAATGAGCAGTTCTTC

clone_size: .
d_call: .
v_call: TRBV6-5
j_call: TRBJ1-4
cdr3_aa: CASSRSQGNEKLFF
cdr3_nt: TGTGCCAGCAGTCGCTCCCAGGGTAATGAAAAACTGTTTTTT

clone_size: .
d_call: TRBD2
v_call: TRBV7-2
j_call: TRBJ2-3
cdr3_aa: CASSPGLAGRTQYF
cdr3_nt: TGTGCCAGCAGCCCCGGACTAGCGGGCCGGACGCAGTATTTT

clone_size: once
d_call: .
v_call: TRBV7-9
j_call: TRBJ2-1
cdr3_aa: CASSLVAGEQFF
cdr3_nt: TGTGCCAGCAGCTTAGTCGCGGGTGAGCAGTTCTTC

clone_size: once
d_call: .
v_call: TRBV4-2
j_call: TRBJ1-3
cdr3_aa: CASSQPTGSSGNTIYF
cdr3_nt: TGTGCCAGCAGCCAACCTACAGGGAGTTCTGGAAACACCATATATTTT

clone_size: .
d_call: TRBD1
v_call: TRBV6-5
j_call: TRBJ1-6
cdr3_aa: CASRRGTDSPLHF
cdr3_nt: TGTGCCAGCAGAAGGGGGACAGATTCACCCCTCCACTTT

clone_size: .
d_call: .
v_call: TRBV9
j_call: TRBJ2-1
cdr3_aa: CASSVDFYNEQFF
cdr3_nt: TGTGCCAGCAGCGTCGACTTTTACAATGAGCAGTTCTTC

clone_size: .
d_call: .
v_call: TRBV4-3
j_call: TRBJ1-2
cdr3_aa: CASSQTILYGYTF
cdr3_nt: TGCGCCAGCAGCCAAACTATACTGTATGGCTACACCTTC

clone_size: .
d_call: TRBD1
v_call: TRBV2
j_call: TRBJ1-2
cdr3_aa: CASKTNTGDLSGYTF
cdr3_nt: TGTGCCAGCAAAACTAATACAGGGGACTTGAGCGGCTACACCTTC

clone_size: .
d_call: .
v_call: TRBV12-3/TRBV12-4
j_call: TRBJ1-4
cdr3_aa: CASRGGTNEKLFF
cdr3_nt: TGTGCCAGCAGAGGGGGAACTAATGAAAAACTGTTTTTT

clone_size: .
d_call: TRBD2
v_call: TRBV29-1
j_call: TRBJ2-1
cdr3_aa: CSVSSGLAGSGEQFF
cdr3_nt: TGCAGCGTCTCAAGTGGGCTAGCGGGATCCGGTGAGCAGTTCTTC

clone_size: .
d_call: .
v_call: TRBV28
j_call: TRBJ2-5
cdr3_aa: CASRVTGQETQYF
cdr3_nt: TGTGCCAGCAGGGTAACAGGCCAAGAGACCCAGTACTTC

clone_size: .
d_call: TRBD1
v_call: TRBV5-1
j_call: TRBJ1-5
cdr3_aa: CASTFGTGDNQPQHF
cdr3_nt: TGCGCCAGCACATTCGGGACAGGGGACAATCAGCCCCAGCATTTT

clone_size: .
d_call: .
v_call: TRBV7-8
j_call: TRBJ1-1
cdr3_aa: CASSSRVGGNTEAFF
cdr3_nt: TGTGCCAGCAGCTCCCGGGTAGGGGGGAACACTGAAGCTTTCTTT

clone_size: .
d_call: TRBD1
v_call: TRBV5-1
j_call: TRBJ1-3
cdr3_aa: CASSMLTGPLSGNTIYF
cdr3_nt: TGCGCCAGCAGCATGTTGACAGGGCCCCTCTCTGGAAACACCATATATTTT